This entry features one T cell receptor (beta chain) sequence. This record comes from a study of blood T cell repertoires in COVID-19. Overall study context: Acute-phase and convalescent COVID-19 samples originated in the United States, Italy and Spain.

The participants were between roughly 18 and 89 years old and came from roughly 25 US areas. The recovered donors of Cohort 3 showed two negative PCRs, clearance, or symptom resolution. Germline lookup yields CDR1 SGHAT and CDR2 FQDESV (reference sequence). V lost 5 bases and J lost 4; bases outside the gene matches: 8. This CDR3 has 15 amino acids. Study processing details: Reference gene primer amplification yielded estimated nucleated cell counts. Sequencing was performed with immunoSEQ multiplex PCR; in TCRdb, only in-frame clones are kept and a portion is missing. The D gene and trimming were derived from the DNA, and the V and J assignments and clone size from that table. This table holds 250,000 to 300,000 clones, 80% to 85% found once.

The sequencing sample was made of PBMCs or T cells enriched from blood (not recorded which). This rearrangement joins TRBV11-1 to TRBJ2-5; TRBD1 agrees at 9 bases. The source is a man aged 50 or older who had recovered from COVID-19. The DNA of the CDR3 is TGTGCCAGCAGCCGGACAGGGGCAACGGCAGAGACCCAGTACTTC. This codes for CASSRTGATAETQYF.